The sequence of this TCR beta chain was determined in a study of human T cells and chemical hapten exposure. Regarding this clonotype: Its target is not known.

Overall study results and limits: Among expanded TCRs, significantly more large CDR3 similarity clusters formed than among controls.

Time point: patch test 1, 2 weeks after DPC sensitization. Documented treatment: therapeutic diphenylcyclopropenone sensitization with weekly scalp DPC. Germline CDR1 and CDR2: DFQATT and SNEGSKA (reference sequence). This CDR3 spans 12 amino acids. V lost 5 bases and J 0 bases, leaving 6 bases between the germline ends. TCRdb reprocessed the RACE reads via MiXCR and lists one record per CDR3 protein. In the table there are some 50,000 distinct CDR3 sequences, about 9.3% of which are singletons. This chain connects TRBV20-1 to TRBJ2-3; D gene unclear. This specimen was whole blood, taken in connection with sensitization to the hapten diphenylcyclopropenone (DPC). This receptor was taken from a woman aged 40 to 50 with alopecia areata. Some clones in this sample may be carry-over from other donors' samples. CDR3 region: CSAPLSTDTQYF. In DNA form, the CDR3 reads TGCAGTGCTCCCTTGAGCACAGATACGCAGTATTTT.